A few counts support the clone carrying this T cell receptor (beta chain). Antigen specificity is unknown. Using its own MiXCR run on the 5' RACE reads, TCRdb lists one record per CDR3 protein. The sample includes about 520,000 distinct CDR3 sequences, under 25% seen only once; the top ten take roughly 0.91%. This record comes from a study of identical twins. Overall study findings and caveats: Modelling approaches yielded underestimates of out-of-frame TCR alpha sharing between monozygotic twins. Beta out-of-frame sequences displayed a weaker excess of sharing between twins.

The same data also went into a second study, on T cells expressing NK-cell markers. From that paper: Restriction of sorting to alpha-beta TCR T cells was accomplished in several experiments using an anti-gamma-delta TCR antibody. A few donors showed these clonotypes also leading the CD3+CD56-NKG2C+ fraction.

The sequence came from a woman aged 18-29 years in good health. The sample comprised CD4+ T cells sorted from blood.

The CDR3 region is CASSSPGKGAVQYF. The DNA of the CDR3 is TGTGCCAGCTCCTCCCCCGGAAAGGGGGCAGTGCAGTACTTC. The chain recombines TRBV12-3 or TRBV12-4 with TRBJ2-7, with 7 bases lining up with TRBD1. Trimming cost V 8 bases and J 9 bases; bases outside gene matches: 16. There are 14 residues in the CDR3.